This paragraph covers one T cell receptor beta chain sequence. The CDR3 loop spans 17 amino acids. Trimming took 1 base from V and 0 from J; bases not matched to a gene: 9. Germline V gives CDR1 LGHDT, CDR2 YNNKEL (reference sequence). These data are taken from a study of blood T cell repertoires in COVID-19. Here immunoSEQ multiplex PCR was the method, and the copy in TCRdb shows in-frame clones only, minus some. This table holds fewer than 150,000 clones, 84% found once. The sequencing sample was made of PBMCs or T cells enriched from blood (not recorded which). The receptor was isolated from a man aged 50-60 years in a cohort exposed to, infected with or recovered from COVID-19 (not recorded which). The V call is TRBV3-1 (or the pseudogene TRBV3-2), the J call TRBJ2-7, with 7 bases aligning to TRBD2. CDR3: CASSQVLAGAPSYEQYF. Here the CDR3 DNA reads TGTGCCAGCAGCCAAGTTTTAGCGGGTGCCCCCTCCTACGAGCAGTACTTC.